These T cell receptor beta chains were read from a single sample in a study of OX40 agonist ivuxolimab in advanced cancers. The method was immunoSEQ multiplex PCR; TCRdb's version includes in-frame clones alone and lacks a portion of them. The sample includes over 80,000 clones, roughly 80% of them seen just once. Sequenced here: CD4+ or CD8+ T cells sorted from blood, sampled in a trial of the OX40 agonist ivuxolimab. The receptor source for this set is an adult with an advanced solid tumor such as melanoma, head and neck, liver or kidney cancer. CDR3s include the opening cysteine and the closing phenylalanine or tryptophan. Clone size is shown for a subset of rows, as once, few, many or a class of expanded clone.

J gene,V gene,clone size,CDR3 protein
TRBJ2-3,TRBV11-2,NA,CASSSGVGGPYTDTQYF
TRBJ2-7,TRBV7-9,NA,CASSLGQGNEQYF
TRBJ1-1,TRBV18,NA,CASSPPGRVEAFF
TRBJ2-7,TRBV7-8,few,CASSSPWDRGSYEQYF
TRBJ2-7,TRBV15,NA,CATSRDIWTGGEQYF
TRBJ1-1,TRBV27,NA,CASSLHSGQGMWTEAFF
TRBJ2-7,TRBV6-5,NA,CASMSGSWSYEQYF
TRBJ1-5,TRBV27,NA,CASSLLRDTNQPQHF
TRBJ2-1,TRBV27,NA,CASSSTPTLGSYNEQFF
TRBJ2-3,TRBV6-4,NA,CASSDSIQGGTDTQYF
TRBJ2-2,TRBV19,NA,CASSKLAGHTGELFF
TRBJ2-7,TRBV9,NA,CASSVEVRSYEQYF
TRBJ1-4,TRBV9,once,CASSVDPGAGQMNEKLFF
TRBJ2-2,TRBV10-1,NA,CASSGWESPNTGELFF
TRBJ1-2,TRBV27,NA,CASSLSWEFAYGYTF
TRBJ1-1,TRBV30,NA,CAFNDDEAFF
TRBJ2-5,TRBV7-3,once,CASSHDRQETQYF
TRBJ2-7,TRBV11-3,NA,CASSLGGLAGSYEQYF
TRBJ2-1,TRBV7-2,NA,CASSRDSGGFNEQFF
TRBJ2-5,TRBV18,NA,CASSPRSGEASIRQETQYF
TRBJ2-7,TRBV11-2,NA,CASSLGFPSGGDEQYF
TRBJ1-3,TRBV19,NA,CASSGQGAGNTIYF
TRBJ2-7,TRBV4-2,NA,CASSQDKGSPYEQYF
TRBJ2-1,TRBV7-2,NA,CASSSLAGLSNEQFF
TRBJ2-1,TRBV5-4,NA,CASSTGPDNEQFF
TRBJ2-1,TRBV19,few,CASRGYNEQFF
TRBJ1-2,TRBV7-9,NA,CASSFPEGGYTF
TRBJ2-7,TRBV7-9,NA,CASSIYEQYF